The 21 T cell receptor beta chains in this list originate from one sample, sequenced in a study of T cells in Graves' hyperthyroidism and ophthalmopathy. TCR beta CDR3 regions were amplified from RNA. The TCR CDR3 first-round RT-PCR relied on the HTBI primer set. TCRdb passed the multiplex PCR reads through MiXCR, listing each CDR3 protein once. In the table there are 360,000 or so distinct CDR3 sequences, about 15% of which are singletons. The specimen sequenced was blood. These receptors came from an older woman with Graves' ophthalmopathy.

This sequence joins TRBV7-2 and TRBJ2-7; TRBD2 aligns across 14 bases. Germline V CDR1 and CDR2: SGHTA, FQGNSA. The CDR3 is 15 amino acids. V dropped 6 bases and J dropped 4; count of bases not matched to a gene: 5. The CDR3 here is CASRDRTSGRYEQYF. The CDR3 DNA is TGTGCCAGCAGGGACCGGACTAGCGGGAGGTACGAGCAGTACTTC.

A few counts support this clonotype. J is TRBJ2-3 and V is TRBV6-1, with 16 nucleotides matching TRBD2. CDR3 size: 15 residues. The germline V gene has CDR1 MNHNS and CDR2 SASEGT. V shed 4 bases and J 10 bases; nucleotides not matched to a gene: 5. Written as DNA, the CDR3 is TGTGCCAGCAGTGGGGGACTAGCGGGAGGGATGGCGCAGTATTTT. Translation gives CASSGGLAGGMAQYF.

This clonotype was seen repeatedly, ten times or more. CDR3 in amino acids: CSARDHRDRGLDTEAFF. The CDR3 DNA follows: TGCAGTGCTAGAGATCACCGGGACAGGGGGCTGGACACTGAAGCTTTCTTT. This rearrangement joins TRBV20-1 to TRBJ1-1; 12 nucleotides agree with TRBD1. The germline gives CDR1 DFQATT, CDR2 SNEGSKA (reference sequence). The CDR3 is 17 residues long. J gave up 3 bases and V 0 bases, and 8 bases lay outside the gene matches.

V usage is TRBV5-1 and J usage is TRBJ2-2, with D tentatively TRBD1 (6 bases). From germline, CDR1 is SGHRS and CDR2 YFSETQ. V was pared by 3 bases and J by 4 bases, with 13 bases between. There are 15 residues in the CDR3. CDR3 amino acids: CASSSGLRGTGELFF. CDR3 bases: TGCGCCAGCAGCTCGGGGCTCAGGGGCACCGGGGAGCTGTTTTTT.

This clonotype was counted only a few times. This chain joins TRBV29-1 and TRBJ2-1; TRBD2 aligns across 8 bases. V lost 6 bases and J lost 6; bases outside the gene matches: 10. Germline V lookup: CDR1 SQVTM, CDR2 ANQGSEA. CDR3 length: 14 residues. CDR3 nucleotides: TGCAGCGTATCCGGGACTAGGCTTGGCAATGAGCAGTTCTTC. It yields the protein CSVSGTRLGNEQFF.

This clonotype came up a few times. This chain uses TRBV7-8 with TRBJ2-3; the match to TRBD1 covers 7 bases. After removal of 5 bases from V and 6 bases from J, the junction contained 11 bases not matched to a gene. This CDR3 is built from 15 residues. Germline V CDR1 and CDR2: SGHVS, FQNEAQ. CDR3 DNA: TGTGCCAGCAGCGCGGGCTCTACCAGGGGGGATACGCAGTATTTT. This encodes CASSAGSTRGDTQYF.

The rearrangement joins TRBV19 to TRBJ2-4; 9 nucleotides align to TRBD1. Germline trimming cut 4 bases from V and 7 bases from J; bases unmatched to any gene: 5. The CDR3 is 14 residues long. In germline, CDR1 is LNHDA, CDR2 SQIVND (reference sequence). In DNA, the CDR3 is TGTGCCAGTAGTACGGGACAGGGTCGGAACATTCAGTACTTC. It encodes CASSTGQGRNIQYF.

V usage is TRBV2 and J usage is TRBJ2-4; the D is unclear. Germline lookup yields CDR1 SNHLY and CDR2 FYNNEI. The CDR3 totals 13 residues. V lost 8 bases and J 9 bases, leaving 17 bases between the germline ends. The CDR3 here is CASVSPGGGIQYF. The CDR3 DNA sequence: TGTGCCAGCGTGAGCCCCGGCGGCGGCATTCAGTACTTC.

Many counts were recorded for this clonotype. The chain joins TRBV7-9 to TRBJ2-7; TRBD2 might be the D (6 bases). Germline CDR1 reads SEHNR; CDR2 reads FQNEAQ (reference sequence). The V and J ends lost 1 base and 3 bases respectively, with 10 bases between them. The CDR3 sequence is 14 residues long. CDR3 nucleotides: TGTGCCAGCAGCTTAGGGGGACTTGGCTACGAGCAGTACTTC. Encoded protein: CASSLGGLGYEQYF. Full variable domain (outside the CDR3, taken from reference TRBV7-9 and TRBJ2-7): DTGVSQNPRHKITKRGQNVTFRCDPISEHNRLYWYRQTLGQGPEFLTYFQNEAQLEKSRLLSDRFSAERPKGSFSTLEIQRTEQGDSAMYLCASSLGGLGYEQYFGPGTRLTVT.

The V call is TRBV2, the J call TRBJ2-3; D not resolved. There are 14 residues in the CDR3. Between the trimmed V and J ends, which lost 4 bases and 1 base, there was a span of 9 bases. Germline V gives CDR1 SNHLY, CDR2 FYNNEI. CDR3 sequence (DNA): TGTGCCAGCAGTGGCCTCGAAGGCACAGATACGCAGTATTTT. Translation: CASSGLEGTDTQYF.

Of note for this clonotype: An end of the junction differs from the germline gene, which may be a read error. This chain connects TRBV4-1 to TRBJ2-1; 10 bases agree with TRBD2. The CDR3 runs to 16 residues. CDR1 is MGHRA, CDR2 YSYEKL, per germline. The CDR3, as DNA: TGTGCCAGCAGCCAAGAAACTAGCGGGATTTACAATGAGCAGTTCTTC. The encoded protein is CASSQETSGIYNEQFF.

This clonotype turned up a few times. CDR3 sequence (DNA): TGTGCCAGCAGCCAGACAGGGTCTGGGGCCAACGTCCTGACTTTC. Its translation is CASSQTGSGANVLTF. This rearrangement joins TRBV4-2 to TRBJ2-6; TRBD1 aligns across 7 bases. Germline V gene lookup returns CDR1 LGHNA and CDR2 YNFKEQ. The CDR3 length is 15 residues. V gave up 3 bases and J gave up 1 base; unmatched junction bases: 0.

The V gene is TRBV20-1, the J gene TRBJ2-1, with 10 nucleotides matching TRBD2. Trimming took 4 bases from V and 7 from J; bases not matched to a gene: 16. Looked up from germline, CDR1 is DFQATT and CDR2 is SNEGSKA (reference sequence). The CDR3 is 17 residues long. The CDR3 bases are TGCAGTGCTAAAACCTTCCTCCCAGGACTAGCGGCGAATGAGCAGTTCTTC. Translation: CSAKTFLPGLAANEQFF.

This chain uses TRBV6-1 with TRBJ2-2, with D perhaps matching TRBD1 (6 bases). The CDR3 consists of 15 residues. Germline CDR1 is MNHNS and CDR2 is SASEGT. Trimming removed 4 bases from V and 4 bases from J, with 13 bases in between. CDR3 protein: CASSAQGVGTGELFF. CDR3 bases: TGTGCCAGCAGTGCACAGGGCGTCGGCACCGGGGAGCTGTTTTTT.

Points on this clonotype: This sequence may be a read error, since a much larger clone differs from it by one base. This chain's CDR3 is CASGATSGRDYEQYF. The DNA of the CDR3 is TGTGCCAGCGGTGCAACTAGCGGGAGAGACTACGAGCAGTACTTC. J is TRBJ2-7 and V is TRBV2; TRBD2 matches at 11 bases. Germline-derived CDR1 and CDR2 are SNHLY and FYNNEI. V shed 8 bases, J shed 3 bases, and the junction held 9 bases outside the gene matches. The CDR3 covers 15 residues.

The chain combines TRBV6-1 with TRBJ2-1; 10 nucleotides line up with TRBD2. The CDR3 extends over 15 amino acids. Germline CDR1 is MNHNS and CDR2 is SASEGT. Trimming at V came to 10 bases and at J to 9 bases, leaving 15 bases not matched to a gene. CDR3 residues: CATSPPSGRNPEQFF. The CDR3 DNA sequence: TGTGCCACCTCCCCCCCTAGCGGGAGAAACCCTGAGCAGTTCTTC.

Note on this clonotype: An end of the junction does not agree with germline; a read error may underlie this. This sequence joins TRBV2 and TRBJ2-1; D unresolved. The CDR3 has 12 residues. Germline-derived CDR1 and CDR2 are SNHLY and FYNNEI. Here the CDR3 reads CASSGALLVAIF. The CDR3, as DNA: TGTGCCAGCAGTGGAGCCCTTCTAGTGGCGATCTTC.

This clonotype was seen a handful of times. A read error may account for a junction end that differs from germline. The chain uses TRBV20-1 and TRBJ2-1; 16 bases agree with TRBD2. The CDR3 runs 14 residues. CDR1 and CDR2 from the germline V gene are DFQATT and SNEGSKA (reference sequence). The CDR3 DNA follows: TGCAGCGCTAGGGGGACTAGCGGGAGGGATGGGCAGTTCTTC. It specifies CSARGTSGRDGQFF.

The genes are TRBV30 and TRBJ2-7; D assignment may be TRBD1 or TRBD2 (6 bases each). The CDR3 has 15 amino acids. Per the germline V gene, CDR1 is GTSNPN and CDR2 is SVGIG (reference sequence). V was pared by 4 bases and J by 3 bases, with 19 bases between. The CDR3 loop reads CAWMGERGRLYEQYF. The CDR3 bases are TGTGCCTGGATGGGGGAGAGGGGGAGGCTCTACGAGCAGTACTTC. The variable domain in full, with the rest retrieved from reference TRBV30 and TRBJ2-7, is SQTIHQWPATLVQPVGSPLSLECTVEGTSNPNLYWYRQAAGRGLQLLFYSVGIGQISSEVPQNLSASRPQDRQFILSSKKLLLSDSGFYLCAWMGERGRLYEQYFGPGTRLTVT.

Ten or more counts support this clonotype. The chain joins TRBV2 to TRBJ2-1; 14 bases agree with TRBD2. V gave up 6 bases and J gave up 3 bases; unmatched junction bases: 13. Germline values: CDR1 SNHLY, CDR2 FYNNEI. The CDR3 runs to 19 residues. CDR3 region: CASSEPGTSGSTYYNEQFF. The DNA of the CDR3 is TGTGCCAGCAGCGAACCCGGGACTAGCGGGAGCACATACTACAATGAGCAGTTCTTC.

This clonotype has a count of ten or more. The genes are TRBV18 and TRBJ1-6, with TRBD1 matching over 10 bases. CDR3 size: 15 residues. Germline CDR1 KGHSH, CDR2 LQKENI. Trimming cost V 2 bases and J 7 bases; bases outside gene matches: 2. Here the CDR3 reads CASSPGTGENSPLHF. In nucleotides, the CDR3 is TGTGCCAGCTCACCAGGGACAGGGGAGAATTCACCCCTCCACTTT.